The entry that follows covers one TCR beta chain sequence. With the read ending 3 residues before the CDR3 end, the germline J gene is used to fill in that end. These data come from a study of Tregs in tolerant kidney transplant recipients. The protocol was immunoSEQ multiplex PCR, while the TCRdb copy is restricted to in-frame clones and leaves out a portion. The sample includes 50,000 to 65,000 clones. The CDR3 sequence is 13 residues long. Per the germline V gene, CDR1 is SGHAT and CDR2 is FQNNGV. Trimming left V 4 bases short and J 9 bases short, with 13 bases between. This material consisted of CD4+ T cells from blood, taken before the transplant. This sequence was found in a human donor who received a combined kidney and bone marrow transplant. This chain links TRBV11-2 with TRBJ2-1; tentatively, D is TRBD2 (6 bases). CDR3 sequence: CASSSKGAGEQFF. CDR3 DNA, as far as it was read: TGTGCCAGCAGCTCTAAGGGAGCGGGTGAG.